This T cell receptor (beta chain) emerged from a study of blood T cell repertoires in COVID-19. Study context: Sites across the United States, Italy and Spain contributed samples from acute and convalescent COVID-19. From T cells, B-cell-depleted T cells, or PBMCs came the material, which was cDNA or gDNA.

Original handling: Estimated nucleated cell counts came from reference gene primer amplification. Sequencing used immunoSEQ multiplex PCR; TCRdb keeps in-frame clones, though not all of them. Clone size and the V and J calls come from that table; the DNA yielded D and trimming. The sample has 200,000 to 300,000 clones, more than 75% seen once. This TCR came from a woman between 55 and 75 years old with COVID-19, enrolled during active disease. The sequencing sample was made of peripheral blood.

For the CDR3, the DNA is TGCGCCAGCAGCCGCGGTGGGACAGGGTTGAACTATGGCTACACCTTC. Protein: CASSRGGTGLNYGYTF. This chain links TRBV4-3 with TRBJ1-2, with 9 bases matching TRBD1. The V segment lost 4 bases and the J segment 2 bases; nucleotides outside the gene matches: 8. Germline CDR1 reads LGHNA; CDR2 reads YSLEER. The CDR3 is 16 amino acids.